This T cell receptor (beta chain) was sequenced for a study of T-cell reconstitution after alpha-beta-depleted transplantation in children (dated by TCRdb to 2015 to 2016). Regarding the study in general: Using TCR repertoire profiling, the study followed T-cell immune reconstitution in a quantitative way in children after TCRalphabeta/CD19-depleted allogeneic hematopoietic cell transplantation. Broader findings and caveats from the paper: Over the following months the frequencies of hyperexpanded clones went down, and after one year T-cell counts and TCRbeta diversity were mostly credited to newly produced T cells. In some patients, the high TCRbeta diversity seen at day 60 was put down to recipient T cells and intrathymic progenitors that had survived conditioning. About two months after transplant, the apparently early recovery of alphabetaT-cell counts reportedly depended on just several hundred clones that had expanded rapidly and came from non-depleted graft cells.

Library method: PCR. Instrument on record: Illumina HiSeq 2500. To normalize quantification of the TCRbeta repertoire, the TCR libraries were built with molecular barcoding that relied on unique molecular identifiers. In TCRdb, the public reads were trimmed at Q25 with fastp and aligned with MiXCR, with productive beta chains retained. Rows matching on CDR3 protein sequence are summarized as one entry with the most common DNA and genes. This sample lists 500,000 or so distinct CDR3 sequences; about an eighth were detected once. Around 13% of the sample goes to the ten largest clones. Measured from the cysteine to the phenylalanine, the CDR3 is 14 residues long. The sequence is cut down to CDR3 DNA, 42 bases in frame from base 1. Germline trimming: 7 bases from V, 4 bases from J; junction bases outside gene matches: 7. The sample's treatment or condition label, in plain terms: allogeneic hematopoietic cell transplantation with graft depleted of TCRalphabeta T cells and CD19 B cells. TCRalphabeta/CD19-depleted allogeneic hematopoietic cell grafts were given to the transplant recipients, all of whom were children.

Worth noting for this clonotype: Its antigen is still unknown. This sequence may be a read error, since a much larger clone differs from it by one base.

Sequences were derived from PBMCs, mostly from graft donor cells, sampled 180 days after TCRalphabeta/CD19-depleted stem cell transplant. The chain joins TRBV12-3 or TRBV12-4 to TRBJ2-3, with 8 junctional bases fitting TRBD1. The source is a female patient under 10 years old who had a stem cell transplant for aplastic anemia, so the T cells may come from the graft donor. DNA sequence: TGTGCCAGCACCCAGGGGGCGCGGGCAGATACGCAGTATTTT. Its amino acids are CASTQGARADTQYF.